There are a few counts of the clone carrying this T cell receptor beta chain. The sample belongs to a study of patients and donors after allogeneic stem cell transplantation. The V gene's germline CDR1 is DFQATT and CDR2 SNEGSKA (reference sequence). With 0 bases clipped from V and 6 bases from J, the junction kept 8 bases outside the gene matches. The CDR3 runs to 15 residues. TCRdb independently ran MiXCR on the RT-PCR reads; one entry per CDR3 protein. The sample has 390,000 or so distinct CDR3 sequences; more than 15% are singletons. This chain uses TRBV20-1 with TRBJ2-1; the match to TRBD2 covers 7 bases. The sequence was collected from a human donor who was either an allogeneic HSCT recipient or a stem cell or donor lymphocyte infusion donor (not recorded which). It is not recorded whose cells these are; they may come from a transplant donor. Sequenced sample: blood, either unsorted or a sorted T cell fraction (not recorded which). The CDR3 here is CSARDASGGPNEQFF. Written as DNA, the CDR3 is TGCAGTGCTAGAGACGCTAGCGGAGGACCCAATGAGCAGTTCTTC.